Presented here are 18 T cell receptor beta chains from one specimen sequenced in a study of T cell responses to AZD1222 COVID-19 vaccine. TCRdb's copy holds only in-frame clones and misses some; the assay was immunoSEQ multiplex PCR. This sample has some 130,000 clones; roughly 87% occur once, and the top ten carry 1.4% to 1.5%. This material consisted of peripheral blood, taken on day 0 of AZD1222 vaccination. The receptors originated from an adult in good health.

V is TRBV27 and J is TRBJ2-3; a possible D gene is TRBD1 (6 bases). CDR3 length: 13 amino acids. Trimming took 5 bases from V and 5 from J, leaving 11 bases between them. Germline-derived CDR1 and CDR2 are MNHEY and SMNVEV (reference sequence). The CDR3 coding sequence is TGTGCCAGCAGTCGCCAACAGGGAGATACGCAGTATTTT. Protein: CASSRQQGDTQYF.

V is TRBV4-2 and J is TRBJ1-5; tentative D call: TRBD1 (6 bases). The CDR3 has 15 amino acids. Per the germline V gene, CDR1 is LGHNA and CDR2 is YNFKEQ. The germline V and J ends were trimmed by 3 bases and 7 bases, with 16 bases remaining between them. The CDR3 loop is CASSQTQGSRQPQHF. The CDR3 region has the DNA TGTGCCAGCAGCCAGACACAGGGTTCCAGACAGCCCCAGCATTTT.

The CDR3 DNA sequence: TGTGCCATCAGTGAGTCGCGGGATACGCAGTATTTT. Its protein product is CAISESRDTQYF. The chain is built from TRBV10-3 and TRBJ2-3; no definite D call. V shed 0 bases and J shed 6 bases, with 4 bases lying between them. The CDR3 spans 12 residues. In germline, CDR1 is ENHRY, CDR2 SYGVKD.

The CDR3 is CASSTTDRGLRGNTIYF. The CDR3 bases are TGTGCCAGTAGTACCACGGACAGGGGGCTTCGTGGAAACACCATATATTTT. The rearrangement uses TRBV19 and TRBJ1-3; 11 positions agree with TRBD1. Germline values: CDR1 LNHDA, CDR2 SQIVND (reference sequence). The CDR3 has 17 residues. The V gene end was trimmed by 4 bases and the J gene end by 3 bases; junction bases not matched to a gene: 8. The whole variable domain, filled in from reference TRBV19 and TRBJ1-3, reads DGGITQSPKYLFRKEGQNVTLSCEQNLNHDAMYWYRQDPGQGLRLIYYSQIVNDFQKGDIAEGYSVSREKKESFPLTVTSAQKNPTAFYLCASSTTDRGLRGNTIYFGEGSWLTVV.

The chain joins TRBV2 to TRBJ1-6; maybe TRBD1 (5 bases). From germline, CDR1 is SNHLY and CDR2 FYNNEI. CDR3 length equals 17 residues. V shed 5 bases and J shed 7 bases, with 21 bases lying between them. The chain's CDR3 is CASSPRGGAWSNSPLHF. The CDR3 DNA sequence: TGTGCCAGCAGTCCCCGGGGCGGGGCTTGGTCAAATTCACCCCTCCACTTT.

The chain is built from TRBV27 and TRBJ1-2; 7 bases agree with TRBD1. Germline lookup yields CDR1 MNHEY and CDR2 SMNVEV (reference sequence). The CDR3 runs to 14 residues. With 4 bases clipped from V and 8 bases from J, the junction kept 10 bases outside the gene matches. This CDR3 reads CASSSSGRGEGYTF. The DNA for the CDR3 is TGTGCCAGCAGTTCATCGGGCAGGGGGGAAGGCTACACCTTC.

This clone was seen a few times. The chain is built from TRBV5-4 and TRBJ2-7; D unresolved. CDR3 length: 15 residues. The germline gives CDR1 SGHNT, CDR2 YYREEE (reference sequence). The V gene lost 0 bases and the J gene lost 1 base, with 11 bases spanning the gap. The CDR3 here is CASSLGYDMSYEQYF. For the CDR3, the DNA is TGTGCCAGCAGCTTGGGCTACGACATGTCCTACGAGCAGTACTTC.

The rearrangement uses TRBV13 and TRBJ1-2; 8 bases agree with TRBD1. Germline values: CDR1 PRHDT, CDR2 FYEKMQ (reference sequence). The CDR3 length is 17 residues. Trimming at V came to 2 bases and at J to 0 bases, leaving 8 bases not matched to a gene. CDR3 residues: CASSLTGQENANYGYTF. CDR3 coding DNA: TGTGCCAGCAGCTTAACGGGACAGGAAAACGCTAACTATGGCTACACCTTC.

This CDR3 reads CASIRTGNTEAFF. As DNA, the CDR3 is TGTGCCAGCATTCGGACAGGGAACACTGAAGCTTTCTTT. The J gene is TRBJ1-1, the V gene TRBV6-5; 7 nucleotides agree with TRBD1. J was trimmed by 1 base and V by 7 bases; bases with no gene match: 3. The CDR3 totals 13 residues. The V gene's germline CDR1 is MNHEY and CDR2 SVGAGI.

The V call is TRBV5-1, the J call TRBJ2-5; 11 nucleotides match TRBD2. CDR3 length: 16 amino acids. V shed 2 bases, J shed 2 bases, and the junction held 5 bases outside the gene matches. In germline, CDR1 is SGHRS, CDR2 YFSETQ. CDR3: CASSFGTSGSQETQYF. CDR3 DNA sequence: TGCGCCAGCAGCTTCGGGACTAGCGGATCTCAAGAGACCCAGTACTTC.

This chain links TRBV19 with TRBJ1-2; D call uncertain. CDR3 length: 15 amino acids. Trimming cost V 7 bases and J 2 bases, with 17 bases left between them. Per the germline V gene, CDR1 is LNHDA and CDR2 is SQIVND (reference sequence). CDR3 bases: TGTGCCAGTACGTCGGCCAGGTCGGCGAACTATGGCTACACCTTC. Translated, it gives CASTSARSANYGYTF.

CDR3 sequence: CASSRRRRPYGYTF. The CDR3, as DNA: TGTGCCAGTTCGAGGCGGAGGCGCCCCTATGGCTACACCTTC. J is TRBJ1-2 and V is TRBV19; D unclear. This CDR3 spans 14 amino acids. Germline loops: CDR1 LNHDA, CDR2 SQIVND (reference sequence). Deletions cut 8 bases from V and 4 bases from J, with 17 bases between.

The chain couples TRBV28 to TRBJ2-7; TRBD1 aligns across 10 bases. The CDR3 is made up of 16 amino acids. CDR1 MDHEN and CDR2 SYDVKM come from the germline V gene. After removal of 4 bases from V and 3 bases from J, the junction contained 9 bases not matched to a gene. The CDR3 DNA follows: TGTGCCAGCAGTTCCCCGGGACAGGGGACACACTACGAGCAGTACTTC. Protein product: CASSSPGQGTHYEQYF.

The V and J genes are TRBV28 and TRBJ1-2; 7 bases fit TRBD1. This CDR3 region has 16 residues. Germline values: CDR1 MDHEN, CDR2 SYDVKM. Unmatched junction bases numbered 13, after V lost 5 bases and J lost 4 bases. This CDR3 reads CASSGDKGAVFYGYTF. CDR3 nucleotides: TGTGCCAGCAGTGGCGACAAGGGGGCGGTTTTCTATGGCTACACCTTC.

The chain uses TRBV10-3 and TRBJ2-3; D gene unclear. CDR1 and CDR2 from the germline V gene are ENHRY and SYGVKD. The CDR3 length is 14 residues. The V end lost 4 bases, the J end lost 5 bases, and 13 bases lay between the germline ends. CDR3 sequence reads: CAISVSPLRDTQYF. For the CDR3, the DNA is TGTGCCATCAGTGTCAGCCCCCTGAGAGATACGCAGTATTTT.

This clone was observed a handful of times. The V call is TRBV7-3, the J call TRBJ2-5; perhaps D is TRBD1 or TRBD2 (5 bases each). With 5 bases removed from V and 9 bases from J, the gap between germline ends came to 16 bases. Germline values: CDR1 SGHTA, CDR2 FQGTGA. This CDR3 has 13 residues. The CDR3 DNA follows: TGTGCCAGCAGCCCCTCCGCCTGGGGGTCCCAGTACTTC. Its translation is CASSPSAWGSQYF. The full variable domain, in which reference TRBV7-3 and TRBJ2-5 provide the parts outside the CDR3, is GAGVSQTPSNKVTEKGKYVELRCDPISGHTALYWYRQSLGQGPEFLIYFQGTGAADDSGLPNDRFFAVRPEGSVSTLKIQRTERGDSAVYLCASSPSAWGSQYFGPGTRLLVL.

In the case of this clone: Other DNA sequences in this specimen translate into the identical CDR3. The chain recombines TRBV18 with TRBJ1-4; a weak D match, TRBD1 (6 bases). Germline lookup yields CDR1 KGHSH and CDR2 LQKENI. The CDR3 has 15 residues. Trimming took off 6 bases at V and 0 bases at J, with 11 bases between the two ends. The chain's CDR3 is CASSPDRATNEKLFF. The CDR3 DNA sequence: TGTGCCAGCTCCCCGGACAGAGCAACTAATGAAAAACTGTTTTTT.

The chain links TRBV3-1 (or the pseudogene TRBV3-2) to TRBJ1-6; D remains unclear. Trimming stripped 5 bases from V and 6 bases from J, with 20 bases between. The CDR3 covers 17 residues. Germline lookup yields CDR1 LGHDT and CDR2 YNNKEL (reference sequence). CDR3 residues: CASSNQGHGSLNSPLHF. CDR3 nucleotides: TGTGCCAGCAGCAACCAAGGCCACGGGTCACTTAATTCACCCCTCCACTTT.